A single T cell receptor (beta chain) is shown here with its context. Germline V gives CDR1 MNHEY, CDR2 SMNVEV (reference sequence). CDR3 length: 16 residues. V was pared by 4 bases and J by 5 bases, with 11 bases of the junction left unmatched. Repertoires were generated with immunoSEQ multiplex PCR, while TCRdb's copy carries only in-frame clones and drops some. The table lists approximately 200,000 clones, approximately 86% of them singletons. This sample is drawn from a study of blood T cell repertoires in COVID-19. Sequencing input: PBMCs or T cells enriched from blood (not recorded which). The sequence was obtained from a young woman who had been exposed to COVID-19. The chain employs TRBV27 and TRBJ1-2, with 9 bases fitting TRBD1. CDR3 residues: CASSSHPTGGDYGYTF. The CDR3 DNA is TGTGCCAGCAGTTCTCACCCCACAGGGGGCGATTATGGCTACACCTTC.